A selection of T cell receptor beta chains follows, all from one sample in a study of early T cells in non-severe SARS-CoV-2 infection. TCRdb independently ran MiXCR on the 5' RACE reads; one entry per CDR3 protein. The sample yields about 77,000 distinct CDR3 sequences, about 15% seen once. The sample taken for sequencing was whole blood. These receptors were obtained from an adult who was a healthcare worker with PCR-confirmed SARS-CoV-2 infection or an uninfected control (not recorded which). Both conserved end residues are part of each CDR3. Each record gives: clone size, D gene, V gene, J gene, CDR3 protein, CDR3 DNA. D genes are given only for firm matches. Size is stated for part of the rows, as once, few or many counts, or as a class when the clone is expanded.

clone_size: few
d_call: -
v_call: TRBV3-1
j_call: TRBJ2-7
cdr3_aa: CASSSRGAYEQYF
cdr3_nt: TGTGCCAGCAGCTCCCGTGGGGCCTACGAGCAGTACTTC

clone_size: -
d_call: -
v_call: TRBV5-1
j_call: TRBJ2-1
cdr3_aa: CASSLGPGADEQFF
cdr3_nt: TGCGCCAGCAGCTTGGGGCCAGGGGCGGATGAGCAGTTCTTC

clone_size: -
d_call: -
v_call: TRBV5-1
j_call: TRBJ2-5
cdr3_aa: CASSLTDYQETQYF
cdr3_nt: TGCGCCAGCAGCTTGACAGACTACCAAGAGACCCAGTACTTC

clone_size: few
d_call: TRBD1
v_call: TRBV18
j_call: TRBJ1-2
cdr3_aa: CASSPGQGAYGYTF
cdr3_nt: TGTGCCAGCTCACCCGGACAGGGGGCATATGGCTACACCTTC

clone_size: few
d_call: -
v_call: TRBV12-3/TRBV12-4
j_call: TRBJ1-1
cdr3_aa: CASSSMGLAHSTAEAFF
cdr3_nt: TGTGCCAGCAGTTCGATGGGACTGGCCCACTCAACCGCTGAAGCTTTCTTT

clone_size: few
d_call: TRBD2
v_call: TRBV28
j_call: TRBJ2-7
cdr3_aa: CASTPLRGGEQYF
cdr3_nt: TGTGCCAGCACACCTCTCCGGGGGGGCGAGCAGTACTTC

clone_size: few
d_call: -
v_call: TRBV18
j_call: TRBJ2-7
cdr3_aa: CASSPTGLPGEQYF
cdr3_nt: TGTGCCAGCTCACCAACCGGGCTCCCTGGCGAGCAGTACTTC

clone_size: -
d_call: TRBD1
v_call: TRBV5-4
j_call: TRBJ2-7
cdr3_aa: CASSPGAGGSQYEQYF
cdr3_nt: TGTGCCAGCAGCCCCGGCGCAGGGGGCTCCCAGTACGAGCAGTACTTC

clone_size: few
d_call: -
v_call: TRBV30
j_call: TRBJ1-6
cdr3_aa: CAWTLAGTSSYNSPLHF
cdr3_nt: TGTGCCTGGACCCTCGCAGGGACAAGCTCCTATAATTCACCCCTCCACTTT

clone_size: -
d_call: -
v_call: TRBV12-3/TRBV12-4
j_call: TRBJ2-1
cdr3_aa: CASSLFPGLTSEQFF
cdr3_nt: TGTGCCAGCAGTTTATTTCCAGGGCTGACCTCCGAGCAGTTCTTC

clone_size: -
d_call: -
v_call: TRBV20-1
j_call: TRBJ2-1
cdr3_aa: CSAWDVSSYNEQFF
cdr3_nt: TGCAGTGCTTGGGACGTCAGCTCCTACAATGAGCAGTTCTTC

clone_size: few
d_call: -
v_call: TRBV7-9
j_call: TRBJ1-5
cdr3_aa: CASSLHAGSNQPQHF
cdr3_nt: TGTGCCAGCAGCTTACACGCAGGGAGCAATCAGCCCCAGCATTTT

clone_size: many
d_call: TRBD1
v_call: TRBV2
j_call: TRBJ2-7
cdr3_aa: CASSEALDRGLAYEQYF
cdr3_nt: TGTGCCAGCAGTGAAGCGCTTGACAGGGGCTTGGCCTACGAGCAGTACTTC

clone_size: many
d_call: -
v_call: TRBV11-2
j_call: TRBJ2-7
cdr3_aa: CASSLGQAGASYEQYF
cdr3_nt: TGTGCCAGCAGCTTAGGCCAAGCGGGCGCTTCCTACGAGCAGTACTTC

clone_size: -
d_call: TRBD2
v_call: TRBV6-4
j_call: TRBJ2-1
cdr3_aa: CASSLLAGVSYNEQFF
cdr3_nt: TGTGCCAGCAGCTTACTAGCGGGAGTCTCCTACAATGAGCAGTTCTTC

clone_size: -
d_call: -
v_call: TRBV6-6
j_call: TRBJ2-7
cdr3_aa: CASSHGRQANSYEQYF
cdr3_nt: TGTGCCAGCAGCCACGGTCGACAGGCAAACTCCTACGAGCAGTACTTC

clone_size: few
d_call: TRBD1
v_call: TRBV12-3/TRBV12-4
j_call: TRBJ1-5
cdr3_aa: CASSPGQGWANQPQHF
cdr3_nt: TGTGCCAGCAGCCCCGGACAGGGATGGGCCAATCAGCCCCAGCATTTT

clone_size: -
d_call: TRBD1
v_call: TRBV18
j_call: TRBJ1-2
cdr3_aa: CASSPRSGGYGYTF
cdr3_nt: TGTGCCAGCTCACCACGATCAGGGGGCTATGGCTACACCTTC

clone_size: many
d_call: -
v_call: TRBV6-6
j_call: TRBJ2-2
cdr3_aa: CASRKMDSTGELFF
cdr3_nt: TGTGCCAGCCGGAAAATGGATAGCACCGGGGAGCTGTTTTTT

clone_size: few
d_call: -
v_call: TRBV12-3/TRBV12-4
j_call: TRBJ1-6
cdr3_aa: CASSRDAHYNSPLHF
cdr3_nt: TGTGCCAGCAGTCGTGACGCCCACTATAATTCACCCCTCCACTTT

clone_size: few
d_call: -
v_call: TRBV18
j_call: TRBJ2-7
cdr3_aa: CASSGPRGEQYF
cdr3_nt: TGTGCCAGCTCGGGGCCCCGCGGGGAGCAGTACTTC

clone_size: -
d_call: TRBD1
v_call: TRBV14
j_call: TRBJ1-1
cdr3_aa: CAQVTDSPRDRVGNTEAFF
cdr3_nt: TGTGCGCAAGTCACGGACAGCCCCCGGGACAGGGTGGGCAACACTGAAGCTTTCTTT